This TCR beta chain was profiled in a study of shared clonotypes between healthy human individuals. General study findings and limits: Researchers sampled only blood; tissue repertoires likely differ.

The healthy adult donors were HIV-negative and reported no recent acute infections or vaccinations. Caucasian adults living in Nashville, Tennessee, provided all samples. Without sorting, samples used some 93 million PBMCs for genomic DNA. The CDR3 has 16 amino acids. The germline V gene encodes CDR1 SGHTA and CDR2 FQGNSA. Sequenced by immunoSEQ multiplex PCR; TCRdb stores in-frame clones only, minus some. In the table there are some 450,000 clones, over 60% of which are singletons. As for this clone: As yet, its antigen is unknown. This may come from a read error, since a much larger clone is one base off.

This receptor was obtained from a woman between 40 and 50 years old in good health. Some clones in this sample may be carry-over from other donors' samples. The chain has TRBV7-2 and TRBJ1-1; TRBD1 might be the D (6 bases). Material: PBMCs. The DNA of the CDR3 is TGTGCCAGCAGCTTAGCGACCGGGACAAAGAACATTGAAGCTTTCTTT. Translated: CASSLATGTKNIEAFF. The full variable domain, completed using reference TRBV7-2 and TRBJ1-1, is GAGVSQSPSNKVTEKGKDVELRCDPISGHTALYWYRQSLGQGLEFLIYFQGNSAPDKSGLPSDRFSAERTGGSVSTLTIQRTQQEDSAVYLCASSLATGTKNIEAFFGQGTRLTVV.